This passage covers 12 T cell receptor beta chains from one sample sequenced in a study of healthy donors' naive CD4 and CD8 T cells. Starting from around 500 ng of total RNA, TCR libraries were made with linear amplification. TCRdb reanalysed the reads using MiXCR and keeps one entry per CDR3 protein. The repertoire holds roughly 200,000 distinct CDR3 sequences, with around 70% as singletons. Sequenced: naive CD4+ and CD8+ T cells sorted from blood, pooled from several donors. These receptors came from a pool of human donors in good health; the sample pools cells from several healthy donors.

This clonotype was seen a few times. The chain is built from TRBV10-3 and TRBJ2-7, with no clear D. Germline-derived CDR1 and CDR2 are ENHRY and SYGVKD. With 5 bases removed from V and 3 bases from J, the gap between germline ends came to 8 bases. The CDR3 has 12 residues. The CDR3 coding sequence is TGTGCCATCAGTTTGGACGGCTACGAGCAGTACTTC. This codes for CAISLDGYEQYF.

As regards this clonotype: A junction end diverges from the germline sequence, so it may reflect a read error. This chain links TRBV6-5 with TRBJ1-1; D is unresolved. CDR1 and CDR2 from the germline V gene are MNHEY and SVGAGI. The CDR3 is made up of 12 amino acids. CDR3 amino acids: CASSYSNTEAFF. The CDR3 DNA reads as TGTGCCAGCAGTTACTCGAACACAGAAGCTTTCTTT.

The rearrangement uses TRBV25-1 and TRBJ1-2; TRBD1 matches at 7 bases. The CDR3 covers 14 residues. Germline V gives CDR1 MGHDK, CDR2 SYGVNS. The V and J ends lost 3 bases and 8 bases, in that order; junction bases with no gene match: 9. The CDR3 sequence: CASSDLEGARGYTF. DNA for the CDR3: TGTGCCAGCAGTGATCTAGAGGGGGCGAGAGGCTACACCTTC.

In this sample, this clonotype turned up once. CDR3 coding DNA: TGTGCCAGCAGCTTAGCGTGGAGGGTAACCTACAATGAGCAGTTCTTC. Protein: CASSLAWRVTYNEQFF. This sequence joins TRBV7-2 and TRBJ2-1; maybe TRBD2 (6 bases). The germline V gene has CDR1 SGHTA and CDR2 FQGNSA. This CDR3 comprises 16 residues. V lost 0 bases and J lost 2, with 11 bases in between. The variable domain in full, completed from reference TRBV7-2 and TRBJ2-1, reads GAGVSQSPSNKVTEKGKDVELRCDPISGHTALYWYRQSLGQGLEFLIYFQGNSAPDKSGLPSDRFSAERTGGSVSTLTIQRTQQEDSAVYLCASSLAWRVTYNEQFFGPGTRLTVL.

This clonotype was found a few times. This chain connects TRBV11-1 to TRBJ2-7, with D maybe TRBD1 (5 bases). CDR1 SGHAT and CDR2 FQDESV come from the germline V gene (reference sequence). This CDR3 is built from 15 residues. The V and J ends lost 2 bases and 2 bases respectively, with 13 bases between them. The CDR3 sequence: CASSLRRTSPYEQYF. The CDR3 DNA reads TGTGCCAGCAGCTTACGCCGGACATCTCCCTACGAGCAGTACTTC.

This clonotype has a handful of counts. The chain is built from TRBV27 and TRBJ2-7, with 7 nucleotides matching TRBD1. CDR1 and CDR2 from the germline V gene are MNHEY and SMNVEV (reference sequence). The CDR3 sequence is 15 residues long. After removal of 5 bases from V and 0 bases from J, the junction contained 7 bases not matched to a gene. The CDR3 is CASSRGRDSSYEQYF. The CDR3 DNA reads TGTGCCAGCAGTAGAGGCCGGGACAGCTCCTACGAGCAGTACTTC.

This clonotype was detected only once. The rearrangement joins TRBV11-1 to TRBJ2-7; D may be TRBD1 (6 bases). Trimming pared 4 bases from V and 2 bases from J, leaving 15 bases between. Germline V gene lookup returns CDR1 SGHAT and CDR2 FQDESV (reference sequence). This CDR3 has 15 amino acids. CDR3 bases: TGTGCCAGCAGCTCGTGGGGACACCGAACCTACGAGCAGTACTTC. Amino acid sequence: CASSSWGHRTYEQYF.

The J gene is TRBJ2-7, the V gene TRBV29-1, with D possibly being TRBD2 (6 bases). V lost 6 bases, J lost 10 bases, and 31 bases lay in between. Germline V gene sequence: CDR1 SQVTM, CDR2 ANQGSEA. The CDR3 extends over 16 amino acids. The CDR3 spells CSVATRSGNSRGSQYF. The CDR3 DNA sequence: TGCAGCGTCGCTACACGTAGCGGCAACTCCAGAGGGAGTCAGTACTTC.

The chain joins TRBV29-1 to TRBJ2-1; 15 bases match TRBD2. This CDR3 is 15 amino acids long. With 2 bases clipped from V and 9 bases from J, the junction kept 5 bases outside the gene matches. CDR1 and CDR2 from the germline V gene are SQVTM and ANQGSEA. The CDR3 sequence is CSVEFWTSGRGEQFF. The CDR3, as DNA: TGCAGCGTTGAATTCTGGACTAGCGGGAGGGGTGAGCAGTTCTTC.

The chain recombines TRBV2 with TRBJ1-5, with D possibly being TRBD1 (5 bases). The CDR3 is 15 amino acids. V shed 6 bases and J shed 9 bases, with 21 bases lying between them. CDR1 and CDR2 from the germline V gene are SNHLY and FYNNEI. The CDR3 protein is CASRHGRRGEAPQHF. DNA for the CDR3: TGTGCCAGCAGACACGGACGAAGGGGCGAGGCGCCCCAGCATTTT.

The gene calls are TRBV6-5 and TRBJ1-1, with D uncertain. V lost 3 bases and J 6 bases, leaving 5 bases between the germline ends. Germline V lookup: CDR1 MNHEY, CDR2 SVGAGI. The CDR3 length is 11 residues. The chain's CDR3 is CASSYGPEAFF. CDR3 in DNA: TGTGCCAGCAGTTATGGGCCTGAAGCTTTCTTT.

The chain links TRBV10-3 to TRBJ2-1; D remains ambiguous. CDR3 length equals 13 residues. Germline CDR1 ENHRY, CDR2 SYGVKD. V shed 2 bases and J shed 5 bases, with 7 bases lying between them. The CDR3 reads CAISEGEDNEQFF. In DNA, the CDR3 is TGTGCCATCAGTGAGGGGGAAGACAATGAGCAGTTCTTC.